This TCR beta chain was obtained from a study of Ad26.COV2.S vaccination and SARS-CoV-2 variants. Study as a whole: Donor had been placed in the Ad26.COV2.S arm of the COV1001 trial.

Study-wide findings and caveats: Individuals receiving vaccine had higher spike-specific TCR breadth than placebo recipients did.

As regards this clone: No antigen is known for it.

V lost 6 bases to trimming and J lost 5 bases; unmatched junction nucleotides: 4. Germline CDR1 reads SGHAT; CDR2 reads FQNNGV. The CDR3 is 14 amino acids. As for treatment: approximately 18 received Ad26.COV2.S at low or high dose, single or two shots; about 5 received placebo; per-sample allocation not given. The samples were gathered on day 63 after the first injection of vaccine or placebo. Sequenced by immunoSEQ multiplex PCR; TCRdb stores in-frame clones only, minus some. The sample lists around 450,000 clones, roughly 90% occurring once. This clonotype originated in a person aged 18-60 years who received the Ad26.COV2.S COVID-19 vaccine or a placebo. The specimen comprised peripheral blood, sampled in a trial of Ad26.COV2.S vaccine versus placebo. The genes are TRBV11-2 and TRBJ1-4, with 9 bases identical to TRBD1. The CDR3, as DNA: TGTGCCAGCAGTTCCGGGACAGGGAATGAAAAACTGTTTTTT. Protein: CASSSGTGNEKLFF.